This entry is about one T cell receptor beta chain. This specimen belongs to a study of CD8 T cells in ankylosing spondylitis. Germline V gene lookup returns CDR1 DFQATT and CDR2 SNEGSKA (reference sequence). CDR3 length: 14 amino acids. TCRdb processed the 5' RACE reads anew with MiXCR; each CDR3 protein has one entry. The repertoire holds around 300,000 distinct CDR3 sequences, with more than 9% as singletons. This clonotype was sampled from a female donor with ankylosing spondylitis or in good health (not recorded which). This sequence joins TRBV20-1 and TRBJ2-5, with D possibly matching TRBD1 (7 bases). Material for sequencing was blood, either unsorted or a sorted T cell fraction (not recorded which). The CDR3 DNA is TGCAGACCCTTCCCCGGAGGGGGCGTTGAGACCCAGTACTTC. Protein product: CRPFPGGGVETQYF.